The 13 T cell receptor beta chains below all came from one sample that was sequenced in a study of T-cell memory formation after mild COVID-19. TCRdb called the 5' RACE reads again in MiXCR, with one record for every CDR3 protein. Altogether tens of thousands of distinct CDR3 sequences are present, less than 7.5% being singletons, with the ten largest covering approximately 1.5%. The sequenced sample consisted of PBMCs or a T cell subset sorted from them (not recorded which). The receptors originated from a young man who had mild COVID-19 (a few samples of this study predate the infection). Cell type and time point are not known.

The table lists this clonotype with a few counts. The chain joins TRBV5-1 to TRBJ2-3; 7 bases map to TRBD2. The CDR3 contains 14 residues. The trim removed 5 bases at V and 6 bases at J, leaving 9 bases unmatched. Germline CDR1 SGHRS, CDR2 YFSETQ. Written as DNA, the CDR3 is TGCGCCAGCAGTATCCCTAGCGGTACGGATACGCAGTATTTT. Its protein product is CASSIPSGTDTQYF.

The V call is TRBV20-1, the J call TRBJ2-1; TRBD2 aligns across 11 bases. The length of the CDR3 is 15 residues. With V trimmed by 2 bases and J by 9 bases, 9 bases remained unmatched. Germline V CDR1 and CDR2: DFQATT, SNEGSKA (reference sequence). This CDR3 reads CSARPTSGSVPEQFF. CDR3 in DNA: TGCAGTGCTAGACCAACTAGCGGGAGCGTACCTGAGCAGTTCTTC.

At least ten counts were recorded for this clonotype. J is TRBJ2-1 and V is TRBV5-1; no firm D call. V was pared by 0 bases and J by 4 bases, with 11 bases between. The germline V gene has CDR1 SGHRS and CDR2 YFSETQ. This CDR3 region has 15 residues. The CDR3 DNA is TGCGCCAGCAGCTTGGGGTTCGCGGTTTACAATGAGCAGTTCTTC. It translates to CASSLGFAVYNEQFF.

In its sample, this clonotype was seen many times. V is TRBV6-1 and J is TRBJ2-7; D not certain. The CDR3 runs 12 residues. Germline V gene lookup returns CDR1 MNHNS and CDR2 SASEGT. Trimming pared 0 bases from V and 3 bases from J, leaving 3 bases between. In nucleotides, the CDR3 is TGTGCCAGCAGTGAAGCCAGCTACGAGCAGTACTTC. Protein: CASSEASYEQYF.

This clonotype has at least ten counts. The V and J genes are TRBV7-6 and TRBJ2-3, with 8 nucleotides matching TRBD2. Trimming took 5 bases from V and 5 from J; bases not matched to a gene: 15. This CDR3 contains 17 residues. CDR1 and CDR2 from the germline V gene are SGHVS and FNYEAQ. Here the CDR3 reads CASSAEGFGGAGDTQYF. The CDR3 bases are TGTGCCAGCAGCGCAGAGGGTTTCGGGGGGGCTGGAGATACGCAGTATTTT.

The sample holds many counts of this clonotype. The chain carries TRBV12-3 or TRBV12-4 and TRBJ2-7; D possibly corresponds to TRBD1 (5 bases). V was clipped by 3 bases and J by 5 bases, with 14 bases between them. The length of the CDR3 is 14 residues. Written as DNA, the CDR3 is TGTGCCAGCAGTTTTATGTACAGGCAACACGAGCAGTACTTC. Protein product: CASSFMYRQHEQYF.

The chain couples TRBV7-2 to TRBJ1-2, with D hard to call. The CDR3 is made up of 14 amino acids. V was trimmed by 4 bases and J by 4 bases, leaving 13 bases between them. The germline CDR1 and CDR2 sequences are SGHTA and FQGNSA. CDR3 nucleotides: TGTGCCAGCAGCTCGTACGAGGCTATCTATGGCTACACCTTC. Encoded protein: CASSSYEAIYGYTF. The full variable domain, with the rest looked up from reference TRBV7-2 and TRBJ1-2, is GAGVSQSPSNKVTEKGKDVELRCDPISGHTALYWYRQSLGQGLEFLIYFQGNSAPDKSGLPSDRFSAERTGGSVSTLTIQRTQQEDSAVYLCASSSYEAIYGYTFGSGTRLTVV.

In its sample, this clonotype was seen a few times. This chain links TRBV12-3 or TRBV12-4 with TRBJ1-2, with TRBD1 as a possible D gene (5 bases). The V and J ends lost 2 bases and 4 bases respectively, with 11 bases between them. The CDR3 covers 14 residues. As DNA, the CDR3 is TGTGCCAGCAGTTTACTTCCGGACACCTATGGCTACACCTTC. Its translation: CASSLLPDTYGYTF.

The chain is built from TRBV13 and TRBJ2-6; the match to TRBD1 covers 8 bases. CDR1 PRHDT and CDR2 FYEKMQ come from the germline V gene (reference sequence). The CDR3 has 18 amino acids. V lost 4 bases and J lost 0; bases outside the gene matches: 8. This CDR3 is CASSWRQGKTSGANVLTF. CDR3 bases: TGTGCCAGCAGCTGGCGACAGGGGAAGACCTCTGGGGCCAACGTCCTGACTTTC.

The gene calls are TRBV6-2 or TRBV6-3 and TRBJ2-3; D uncertain. CDR1 is MNHEY and CDR2 is SVGEGT in the germline V gene. There are 11 residues in the CDR3. The V end was cut by 5 bases, the J end by 3 bases, with 3 bases between. The CDR3 protein is CASSKTDTQYF. CDR3 in DNA: TGTGCCAGCAGTAAGACAGATACGCAGTATTTT.

The V call is TRBV5-1, the J call TRBJ1-4; the D is unclear. The CDR3 runs to 16 residues. V lost 2 bases and J lost 0, with 11 bases in between. The germline V gene encodes CDR1 SGHRS and CDR2 YFSETQ. The DNA of the CDR3 is TGCGCCAGCAGCTTTATGGGCGCAACAACTAATGAAAAACTGTTTTTT. Its translation is CASSFMGATTNEKLFF.

This clonotype has a handful of counts. The rearrangement links TRBV12-3 or TRBV12-4 to TRBJ2-5; D is unresolved. V was shortened by 6 bases and J by 7 bases, with 9 bases between the two germline ends. The CDR3 covers 11 residues. The CDR3 region has the DNA TGTGCCAGCAGCCAAACAAGGACCCAGTACTTC. It yields the protein CASSQTRTQYF.

This clonotype has at least ten counts. The chain has TRBV7-9 and TRBJ2-5; D not certain. Trimming shortened V by 1 base and J by 0 bases, and 3 bases separated the two germline ends. Germline V lookup: CDR1 SEHNR, CDR2 FQNEAQ (reference sequence). The CDR3 runs 13 residues. The CDR3 bases are TGTGCCAGCAGCTTAGGGCACCAAGAGACCCAGTACTTC. Protein sequence: CASSLGHQETQYF. The full variable domain, rest sourced from reference TRBV7-9 and TRBJ2-5, is DTGVSQNPRHKITKRGQNVTFRCDPISEHNRLYWYRQTLGQGPEFLTYFQNEAQLEKSRLLSDRFSAERPKGSFSTLEIQRTEQGDSAMYLCASSLGHQETQYFGPGTRLLVL.